Given below is one TCR beta chain in context. The sample is drawn from a study of T cell changes during pregnancy in multiple sclerosis. This CDR3 comprises 15 residues. Germline V lookup: CDR1 MNHEY, CDR2 SVGAGI. V lost 0 bases to trimming and J lost 7 bases, with 12 bases between them. Sequencing was performed with immunoSEQ multiplex PCR; in TCRdb, only in-frame clones are kept and a portion is missing. The sample consists of roughly 53,000 clones, roughly nine tenths of them appearing once. The sequenced sample was CD8+ T cells from peripheral blood mononuclear cells, obtained before pregnancy. The TCR comes from a female donor with multiple sclerosis, enrolled in a pregnancy study. This rearrangement joins TRBV6-5 to TRBJ2-2; TRBD2 is a possible D gene (6 bases). CDR3 DNA: TGTGCCAGCAGTTACTCCGGGGGTGTAGGCGGGGAGCTGTTTTTT. Translation gives CASSYSGGVGGELFF.